Shown below are 29 T cell receptor beta chains from a single sample sequenced in a study of T cell changes during pregnancy in multiple sclerosis. Only in-frame clones appear in the TCRdb table, and some are missing; sequencing was by immunoSEQ multiplex PCR. The sample holds 50,000 to 65,000 clones; around 97% are singletons and the top ten take roughly 2.5%. The input for sequencing was CD8+ T cells from peripheral blood mononuclear cells, taken after pregnancy. These receptors were obtained from a female donor with multiple sclerosis, enrolled in a pregnancy study.

The rearrangement joins TRBV19 to TRBJ1-5; D possibly corresponds to TRBD1 (5 bases). This CDR3 contains 14 residues. Germline CDR1 LNHDA, CDR2 SQIVND (reference sequence). Trimming took 4 bases from V and 3 from J, leaving 10 bases between them. For the CDR3, the DNA is TGTGCCAGTAGTACGGGGGGATACAATCAGCCCCAGCATTTT. This codes for CASSTGGYNQPQHF.

This CDR3 reads CASSLSRQGSHNEQFF. CDR3 DNA: TGTGCCAGCAGTTTATCGAGACAGGGGTCACACAATGAGCAGTTCTTC. The V gene is TRBV27, the J gene TRBJ2-1; 8 bases map to TRBD1. In germline, CDR1 is MNHEY, CDR2 SMNVEV (reference sequence). The CDR3 totals 16 residues. Trimming took 0 bases from V and 5 from J; bases not matched to a gene: 6.

The genes are TRBV6-5 and TRBJ2-7, with 7 nucleotides matching TRBD1. Germline CDR1 is MNHEY and CDR2 is SVGAGI. There are 13 residues in the CDR3. J gave up 4 bases and V 6 bases, and 6 bases lay outside the gene matches. The DNA of the CDR3 is TGTGCCAGCAGCCCAGACAGGGCTTACGAGCAGTACTTC. The encoded protein is CASSPDRAYEQYF.

The V call is TRBV28, the J call TRBJ1-4, with 10 bases identical to TRBD1. Trimming at V came to 2 bases and at J to 7 bases, leaving 7 bases not matched to a gene. Germline V gives CDR1 MDHEN, CDR2 SYDVKM. The CDR3 extends over 16 amino acids. The CDR3 DNA reads TGTGCCAGCAGTTTAACCACGGACAGGGGGAGTGAAAAACTGTTTTTT. Its protein product is CASSLTTDRGSEKLFF.

The CDR3 nucleotides read TGTGCCAGCACGACCACAGTTTGGTATGGCTACACCTTC. It specifies CASTTTVWYGYTF. The chain combines TRBV6-1 with TRBJ1-2; D not resolved. With 7 bases removed from V and 5 bases from J, the gap between germline ends came to 14 bases. The length of the CDR3 is 13 residues. Germline loops: CDR1 MNHNS, CDR2 SASEGT.

The V gene is TRBV11-2, the J gene TRBJ2-7, with unresolved D. V was trimmed by 4 bases and J by 2 bases, leaving 9 bases between them. CDR1 is SGHAT and CDR2 is FQNNGV in the germline V gene. The CDR3 length is 13 residues. CDR3 DNA: TGTGCCAGCAGCTATGAACTCCCCTACGAGCAGTACTTC. As protein: CASSYELPYEQYF.

The gene calls are TRBV2 and TRBJ2-7; 8 positions match TRBD1. With V trimmed by 4 bases and J by 5 bases, 10 bases remained unmatched. Germline V gene sequence: CDR1 SNHLY, CDR2 FYNNEI. The CDR3 totals 15 residues. The CDR3 region is CASSVDSRTGHEQYF. The CDR3 nucleotides are TGTGCCAGCAGTGTGGACAGCCGGACAGGGCACGAGCAGTACTTC.

J is TRBJ2-1 and V is TRBV5-1, with D possibly TRBD2 on 6 matching bases. This CDR3 is 14 amino acids long. With 4 bases removed from V and 8 bases from J, the gap between germline ends came to 16 bases. Germline assignment: CDR1 SGHRS and CDR2 YFSETQ. This chain's CDR3 is CASSGIAVRDEQFF. DNA for the CDR3: TGCGCCAGCAGCGGAATAGCGGTAAGGGATGAGCAGTTCTTC.

V and J are TRBV18 and TRBJ2-7, with 8 nucleotides matching TRBD2. Per germline, CDR1 KGHSH and CDR2 LQKENI. V dropped 0 bases and J dropped 4; count of bases not matched to a gene: 5. The CDR3 sequence is 15 residues long. CDR3 nucleotide sequence: TGTGCCAGCTCACCACCCGGGACTAGTACTTACGAGCAGTACTTC. Its translation is CASSPPGTSTYEQYF.

The rearrangement links TRBV15 to TRBJ2-5; 8 bases align to TRBD2. Germline V gene sequence: CDR1 LNHNV, CDR2 YYDKDF (reference sequence). This CDR3 is 15 amino acids long. V lost 8 bases and J lost 1; bases outside the gene matches: 9. CDR3 amino acids: CATRDSGSSQETQYF. The CDR3 nucleotides read TGTGCCACCCGTGACAGCGGGAGCTCCCAAGAGACCCAGTACTTC.

This chain uses TRBV27 with TRBJ2-5; 10 bases align to TRBD2. Germline-derived CDR1 and CDR2 are MNHEY and SMNVEV (reference sequence). The V gene end was trimmed by 7 bases and the J gene end by 3 bases; junction bases not matched to a gene: 5. This CDR3 has 14 amino acids. The CDR3 nucleotides read TGTGCCAGCAACCCTAGCGGGAGAGAAGAGACCCAGTACTTC. Its protein is CASNPSGREETQYF.

A single count supports this clone. The chain recombines TRBV10-3 with TRBJ2-7; 7 nucleotides agree with TRBD2. The J segment lost 2 bases and the V segment lost 3 bases, leaving 1 base of the junction unmatched. CDR3 length: 13 amino acids. From germline, CDR1 is ENHRY and CDR2 SYGVKD. The CDR3 nucleotides read TGTGCCATCAGTGAAGGACTAGCCTACGAGCAGTACTTC. It specifies CAISEGLAYEQYF.

The V gene is TRBV10-3, the J gene TRBJ1-1; D may be TRBD1 (5 bases). The V gene's germline CDR1 is ENHRY and CDR2 SYGVKD. CDR3 length equals 13 residues. V was pared by 7 bases and J by 0 bases, with 9 bases between. The CDR3 nucleotides read TGTGCCATCACCGAGACAGTGAACACTGAAGCTTTCTTT. Its protein is CAITETVNTEAFF.

The V and J genes are TRBV19 and TRBJ2-3, with D unclear. V dropped 2 bases and J dropped 4 bases, with 10 bases sitting between them. The CDR3 consists of 14 residues. Germline V gene sequence: CDR1 LNHDA, CDR2 SQIVND (reference sequence). The CDR3 nucleotides read TGTGCCAGTAGTATATTAGGAGAGGCAGATACGCAGTATTTT. Translation: CASSILGEADTQYF.

The chain carries TRBV10-3 and TRBJ2-7; 7 positions agree with TRBD2. Germline lookup yields CDR1 ENHRY and CDR2 SYGVKD. The trim removed 4 bases at V and 4 bases at J, leaving 7 bases unmatched. The CDR3 length is 14 residues. DNA for the CDR3: TGTGCCATCAGTGGCGGGGAGGGCTTTTACGAGCAGTACTTC. Residues: CAISGGEGFYEQYF.

V usage is TRBV30 and J usage is TRBJ2-3; TRBD2 matches 12 bases. CDR1 and CDR2 (germline): GTSNPN, SVGIG (reference sequence). The CDR3 has 14 amino acids. With 4 bases clipped from V and 3 bases from J, the junction kept 2 bases outside the gene matches. The CDR3 here is CAWTLAGGTDTQYF. CDR3 nucleotides: TGTGCCTGGACACTAGCGGGAGGAACAGATACGCAGTATTTT.

This clone appeared a single time. The genes are TRBV11-2 and TRBJ2-7, with D perhaps TRBD2 (6 bases). Trimming took off 4 bases at V and 0 bases at J, with 16 bases between the two ends. Germline V gene data show CDR1 as SGHAT and CDR2 as FQNNGV. The CDR3 is made up of 16 amino acids. In DNA form, the CDR3 reads TGTGCCAGCAGCTCCTCTGGGGGGAGTAGCTCCTACGAGCAGTACTTC. It encodes CASSSSGGSSSYEQYF.

This chain connects TRBV27 to TRBJ2-1, with D perhaps matching TRBD2 (6 bases). The CDR3 sequence is 15 residues long. Germline lookup yields CDR1 MNHEY and CDR2 SMNVEV (reference sequence). V lost 3 bases and J 3 bases, leaving 12 bases between the germline ends. This CDR3 is CASSFGGGYYNEQFF. The CDR3 DNA is TGTGCCAGCAGTTTTGGAGGAGGGTACTACAATGAGCAGTTCTTC.

J is TRBJ2-2 and V is TRBV7-9, with 7 bases fitting TRBD2. V shed 5 bases and J 1 base; nucleotides not matched to a gene: 7. Germline CDR1 and CDR2: SEHNR and FQNEAQ (reference sequence). This CDR3 has 16 residues. CDR3 region: CASSRRIAGNTGELFF. CDR3 DNA: TGTGCCAGCAGCCGCAGGATAGCGGGGAACACCGGGGAGCTGTTTTTT.

The V call is TRBV5-1, the J call TRBJ2-5, with 10 bases fitting TRBD2. V shed 0 bases, J shed 4 bases, and the junction held 6 bases outside the gene matches. CDR1 is SGHRS and CDR2 is YFSETQ in the germline V gene. CDR3 length: 16 residues. The CDR3 is CASSLAVSSGGETQYF. CDR3 DNA: TGCGCCAGCAGCTTGGCCGTCTCTAGCGGGGGAGAGACCCAGTACTTC.

The chain couples TRBV5-6 to TRBJ2-5, with 7 bases identical to TRBD2. The CDR3 length is 14 residues. Trimming cost V 1 base and J 5 bases; bases outside gene matches: 5. Germline V gene sequence: CDR1 SGHDT, CDR2 YYEEEE. The CDR3 protein is CASSLWGGSETQYF. For the CDR3, the DNA is TGTGCCAGCAGCTTGTGGGGCGGGAGTGAGACCCAGTACTTC. The variable domain in full, completed from reference TRBV5-6 and TRBJ2-5, reads DAGVTQSPTHLIKTRGQQVTLRCSPKSGHDTVSWYQQALGQGPQFIFQYYEEEERQRGNFPDRFSGHQFPNYSSELNVNALLLGDSALYLCASSLWGGSETQYFGPGTRLLVL.

The rearrangement links TRBV7-9 to TRBJ2-1; 8 bases line up with TRBD1. Trimming cost V 5 bases and J 15 bases; bases outside gene matches: 15. This CDR3 region has 14 residues. Germline values: CDR1 SEHNR, CDR2 FQNEAQ (reference sequence). The CDR3 sequence: CASSLVDGQGIWFF. The DNA of the CDR3 is TGTGCCAGCAGCCTGGTAGACGGACAGGGTATTTGGTTCTTC.

V is TRBV5-6 and J is TRBJ1-4; TRBD1 matches at 11 bases. The germline CDR1 and CDR2 sequences are SGHDT and YYEEEE. The CDR3 covers 16 residues. The trim removed 0 bases at V and 8 bases at J, leaving 6 bases unmatched. The CDR3 spells CASSLGGTGGYEKLFF. The CDR3 DNA sequence: TGTGCCAGCAGCTTGGGGGGGACAGGGGGTTACGAAAAACTGTTTTTT.

The chain couples TRBV10-1 to TRBJ2-3; D perhaps matches TRBD2 (5 bases). The CDR3 runs 14 residues. Trimming removed 7 bases at V and 2 bases at J, with 13 bases between. The germline CDR1 and CDR2 sequences are WNHNN and SYGVQD (reference sequence). CDR3 sequence reads: CASTHQRNTDTQYF. The CDR3 nucleotides read TGCGCCAGCACTCATCAGCGGAACACAGATACGCAGTATTTT.

The V and J genes are TRBV29-1 and TRBJ2-2; a weak D match, TRBD2 (6 bases). Germline V lookup: CDR1 SQVTM, CDR2 ANQGSEA. V lost 5 bases and J lost 4, with 8 bases in between. The CDR3 has 12 residues. CDR3 amino acids: CSVLGGTGELFF. The CDR3 DNA follows: TGCAGCGTTTTGGGGGGCACCGGGGAGCTGTTTTTT.

Here the CDR3 DNA reads TGTGCCAGCAGCCCGCGCGAGACCGGGGAGCTGTTTTTT. It is translated as CASSPRETGELFF. This chain uses TRBV6-5 with TRBJ2-2; no clear D gene. The CDR3 totals 13 residues. Trimming shortened V by 6 bases and J by 5 bases, and 10 bases separated the two germline ends. Germline loops: CDR1 MNHEY, CDR2 SVGAGI.

The chain's CDR3 is CASSGLEDTQYF. CDR3 in DNA: TGTGCCAGCAGCGGACTAGAGGATACGCAGTATTTT. This rearrangement joins TRBV9 to TRBJ2-3; D possibly corresponds to TRBD2 (6 bases). The CDR3 is 12 residues long. Trimming took 3 bases from V and 6 from J, leaving 8 bases between them. Germline V lookup: CDR1 SGDLS, CDR2 YYNGEE.

The rearrangement joins TRBV4-3 to TRBJ2-1, with 9 nucleotides matching TRBD2. Per the germline V gene, CDR1 is LGHNA and CDR2 is YSLEER. J gave up 3 bases and V 0 bases, and 12 bases lay outside the gene matches. CDR3 length equals 19 residues. The CDR3 bases are TGCGCCAGCAGCCAAGACGCCATCACGGGACTAGCTTACTACAATGAGCAGTTCTTC. Translated: CASSQDAITGLAYYNEQFF.

The chain employs TRBV6-5 and TRBJ2-2; D is unclear. Per germline, CDR1 MNHEY and CDR2 SVGAGI. V was cut by 0 bases and J by 4 bases, with 12 bases left in between. The length of the CDR3 is 16 residues. CDR3 amino acids: CASSYSSGRGTGELFF. The CDR3 nucleotides read TGTGCCAGCAGTTACTCGTCTGGTCGAGGCACCGGGGAGCTGTTTTTT.